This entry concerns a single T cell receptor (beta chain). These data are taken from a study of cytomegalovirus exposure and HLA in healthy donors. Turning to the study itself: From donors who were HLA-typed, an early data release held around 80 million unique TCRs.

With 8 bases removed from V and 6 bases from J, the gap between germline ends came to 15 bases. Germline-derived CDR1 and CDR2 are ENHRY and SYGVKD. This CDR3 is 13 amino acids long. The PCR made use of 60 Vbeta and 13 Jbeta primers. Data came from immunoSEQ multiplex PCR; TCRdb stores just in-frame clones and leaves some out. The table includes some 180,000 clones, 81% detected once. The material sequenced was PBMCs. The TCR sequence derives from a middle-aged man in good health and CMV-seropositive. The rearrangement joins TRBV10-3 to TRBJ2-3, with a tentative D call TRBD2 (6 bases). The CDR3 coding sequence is TGTGCCATCGGGGGGAATGTGGGGGATACGCAGTATTTT. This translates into CAIGGNVGDTQYF.